This TCR beta chain was identified in a study of CD8+CD57+ T cells in acquired aplastic anemia. V trimming: 4 bases; J trimming: 7 bases; junction bases outside the gene matches: 15. CDR1 is SEHNR and CDR2 is FQNEAQ in the germline V gene (reference sequence). This CDR3 region has 16 residues. The template used for profiling TCR beta VDJ and CDR3 was genomic DNA. TCRdb itself ran the reads through MiXCR, one entry per CDR3 protein. Here the sample spans 40,000 to 45,000 distinct CDR3 sequences, about 65% being singletons. Relative to its sample, this clonotype is medium-sized. V gene TRBV7-9 combines with J gene TRBJ2-7; 8 bases match TRBD1. The specimen was sorted CD4+, CD8+, or CD8+CD57+ T cells (not recorded which) from PBMCs. The clonotype comes from a human donor in good health, serving as a control. The CDR3 reads CASSSNLRDRREEQYF. CDR3 nucleotides: TGTGCCAGCAGCTCAAACCTCCGGGACAGGAGGGAGGAGCAGTACTTC. The full variable domain, its missing parts supplied by reference TRBV7-9 and TRBJ2-7, is DTGVSQNPRHKITKRGQNVTFRCDPISEHNRLYWYRQTLGQGPEFLTYFQNEAQLEKSRLLSDRFSAERPKGSFSTLEIQRTEQGDSAMYLCASSSNLRDRREEQYFGPGTRLTVT.